Listed below are T cell receptor beta chains from one sample, sequenced in a study of OX40 agonist ivuxolimab in advanced cancers. Generated by immunoSEQ multiplex PCR, the TCRdb table keeps only in-frame clones and is missing some. This sample yields about 64,000 clones, of which 75% to 90% are seen a single time; approximately 2.4% belongs to the top ten. Here the sequenced sample was CD4+ or CD8+ T cells sorted from blood, taken in a trial of the OX40 agonist ivuxolimab. These receptors all come from an adult with an advanced solid tumor such as melanoma, head and neck, liver or kidney cancer. Each CDR3 is given with its conserved first and last residue. A D gene is named only where the DNA matches it firmly. Expanded clones are given a class, and other clones once, few, many or no size at all.

size	V	D	J	CDR3	DNA
NA	TRBV21-1	NA	TRBJ2-1	CASSTQGGQKNEQFF	TGTGCCAGCAGCACCCAAGGGGGACAGAAGAATGAGCAGTTCTTC
NA	TRBV5-5	TRBD1	TRBJ2-7	CASSRQGQGYEQYF	TGTGCCAGCAGCCGACAGGGGCAGGGCTACGAGCAGTACTTC
NA	TRBV5-5	TRBD2	TRBJ2-2	CASSLYSGSGGELFF	TGTGCCAGCAGCTTGTATAGCGGGAGCGGCGGGGAGCTGTTTTTT
NA	TRBV5-8	NA	TRBJ2-3	CASSDRSTDTQYF	TGTGCCAGCAGCGACCGGAGCACAGATACGCAGTATTTT
NA	TRBV4-3	NA	TRBJ1-2	CASSQDRDSSLYGYTF	TGCGCCAGCAGCCAAGATCGCGACTCGAGTCTCTATGGCTACACCTTC
NA	TRBV5-6	NA	TRBJ1-2	CASSPITVGSGYTF	TGTGCCAGCAGCCCTATCACGGTTGGTTCTGGCTACACCTTC
NA	TRBV25-1	NA	TRBJ1-2	CASTGVYGYTF	TGTGCCAGCACCGGAGTCTATGGCTACACCTTC
NA	TRBV30	TRBD1	TRBJ1-1	CACRQGPNTEAFF	TGTGCCTGTCGACAGGGTCCGAACACTGAAGCTTTCTTT
few	TRBV29-1	TRBD1	TRBJ1-2	CSAQILDRGYGYTF	TGCAGCGCCCAGATACTCGACAGGGGCTATGGCTACACCTTC
NA	TRBV29-1	NA	TRBJ2-2	CSVGITGELFF	TGCAGCGTCGGGATCACCGGGGAGCTGTTTTTT
NA	TRBV4-2	NA	TRBJ2-7	CASSSYSGAETGYEQYF	TGTGCCAGCAGCTCCTACTCTGGGGCGGAGACGGGGTACGAGCAGTACTTC
NA	TRBV12-5	NA	TRBJ1-1	CASGLIPGTEAFF	TGTGCTAGTGGTTTGATTCCCGGCACTGAAGCTTTCTTT
NA	TRBV11-2	NA	TRBJ2-3	CASSLVVSDTQYF	TGTGCCAGCAGCTTGGTAGTTTCAGATACGCAGTATTTT
NA	TRBV30	NA	TRBJ1-4	CAWSVGGNEKLFF	TGTGCCTGGAGTGTTGGGGGAAATGAAAAACTGTTTTTT
NA	TRBV5-6	NA	TRBJ2-5	CASNLGLETQYF	TGTGCCAGCAACCTTGGTCTGGAGACCCAGTACTTC